The clone carrying this T cell receptor beta chain was found many times. Its specificity is not known. Amplified regions were TCR beta CDR3 sequences from RNA transcripts. A set of HTBI primers served as the primers for a first-round RT-PCR of the TCR CDR3. TCRdb reanalysed the multiplex PCR reads using MiXCR and keeps one entry per CDR3 protein. Of about 710,000 distinct CDR3 sequences listed, approximately 16% are singletons. Exclusion criteria comprised uncontrolled infection, other autoimmune disease, pregnancy or lactation. This entry comes from a study of T cells in Graves' hyperthyroidism and ophthalmopathy. Study results and limitations: From stable hyperthyroidism, ophthalmopathy was set apart by a 13 V-J model. Blood also carried most thyroid clonotypes expanded above 0.001.

Sequenced: blood. This clonotype was sampled from a man aged 18 to 29 with Graves' hyperthyroidism.

In DNA form, the CDR3 reads TGTGCCAGCAGTTACCTCGGGGGCTACGAGCAGTACTTC. This sequence encodes CASSYLGGYEQYF. The V and J genes are TRBV6-2 or TRBV6-3 and TRBJ2-7, with D perhaps TRBD2 (6 bases). Between the trimmed V and J ends, which lost 2 bases and 3 bases, there was a span of 8 bases. This CDR3 has 13 amino acids. The V gene's germline CDR1 is MNHEY and CDR2 SVGEGT.